This entry describes one T cell receptor beta chain. The assay was immunoSEQ multiplex PCR, and TCRdb's table has in-frame clones only and misses some. The sample includes about 260,000 clones, 91% of them seen just once. The Seattle patients joined while their infection was active and were tracked longitudinally afterward. From germline, CDR1 is SGHKS and CDR2 YYEKEE (reference sequence). Trimming took off 0 bases at V and 2 bases at J, with 18 bases between the two ends. This CDR3 is built from 17 residues. The record originates from a study of blood T cell repertoires in COVID-19. This TCR was recovered from a person under 35 with COVID-19, enrolled during active disease. Sample: peripheral blood. The J gene is TRBJ2-7, the V gene TRBV5-5; TRBD1 might be the D (5 bases). The DNA for the CDR3 is TGTGCCAGCAGCTTGGTAGGGGTAGACCTTACCCCCTACGAGCAGTACTTC. It specifies CASSLVGVDLTPYEQYF. Together with reference TRBV5-5 and TRBJ2-7, the CDR3 gives the full variable domain: DAGVTQSPTHLIKTRGQQVTLRCSPISGHKSVSWYQQVLGQGPQFIFQYYEKEERGRGNFPDRFSARQFPNYSSELNVNALLLGDSALYLCASSLVGVDLTPYEQYFGPGTRLTVT.